This section outlines one T cell receptor beta chain sequence together with its context. Its antigen is unidentified. The data were taken from a study of identifying expanded T cells in peripheral blood. Germline V gene sequence: CDR1 SGHTA, CDR2 FQGTGA. V dropped 5 bases and J dropped 1 base, with 9 bases sitting between them. This CDR3 is built from 14 residues. TCRdb keeps only in-frame clones here, not all; method: immunoSEQ multiplex PCR. The sample lists over 90,000 clones, around 90% occurring once. Overall study findings and caveats: Technical replicates showed approximately 1.2 changed clones; two weeks around 15; four weeks 19.

No infections or other immune events were documented during collection. This clonotype originated in a person aged 18-70 years in good health. This chain uses TRBV7-3 with TRBJ1-3; TRBD1 is a possible D gene (5 bases). Sequencing input: blood. CDR3 sequence reads: CASSPGTSGNTIYF. The CDR3 DNA reads as TGTGCCAGCAGCCCTGGGACTTCTGGAAACACCATATATTTT.